This T cell receptor (beta chain) was profiled in a study of T cell changes during pregnancy in multiple sclerosis. CDR1 is MGHRA and CDR2 is YSYEKL in the germline V gene. Trimming took 1 base from V and 7 from J; bases not matched to a gene: 4. CDR3 length: 14 amino acids. Measured with immunoSEQ multiplex PCR; TCRdb has only the in-frame clones, and not every one. Here the sample spans tens of thousands of clones, approximately 94% being singletons. This sequence joins TRBV4-1 and TRBJ2-1; 7 bases are a match to TRBD2. This receptor was obtained from a female donor with multiple sclerosis, enrolled in a pregnancy study. Sequencing was performed on CD8+ T cells from peripheral blood mononuclear cells, taken in the third trimester of pregnancy. The CDR3 coding sequence is TGCGCCAGCAGCCAAGGACTAGCAGGTAATGAGCAGTTCTTC. Protein product: CASSQGLAGNEQFF.